The sequence of this TCR beta chain was determined in a study of spatial heterogeneity in lung cancer. As for the study in general: Sequencing of follow-up PBMC samples took place when they were available, at a median of about two years after resection. Averaged across combinations, each unique TCR and UMI pairing appeared more than ten times in raw reads, which were uncorrected.

Time point indicated: blood at routine non-recurrence follow-up after resection. Whole RNA was taken from tumor, nontumor lung or frozen PBMC; it was then sequenced unsorted. One entry per CDR3 protein, called by TCRdb with MiXCR from the 5' RACE reads. The sample lists about 52,000 distinct CDR3 sequences, roughly 8.1% occurring once. This clonotype turned up a few times. The CDR3 consists of 17 residues. The J segment lost 4 bases and the V segment lost 0 bases, leaving 10 bases of the junction unmatched. Germline loops: CDR1 SGHRS, CDR2 YFSETQ. This chain links TRBV5-1 with TRBJ2-5; 9 positions agree with TRBD2. The sample in question was PBMCs, obtained at follow-up. This receptor was obtained from a female donor with early-stage non-small cell lung cancer. This chain's CDR3 is CASSLEASGATGETQYF. In DNA form, the CDR3 reads TGCGCCAGCAGCTTGGAGGCTAGCGGGGCTACGGGAGAGACCCAGTACTTC.